This entry lists 21 T cell receptor beta chains sequenced from one sample in a study of CD8 T cells in ankylosing spondylitis. TCRdb called the 5' RACE reads again in MiXCR, with one record for every CDR3 protein. The table shows some 250,000 distinct CDR3 sequences, with 8.6% occurring only once. The sample taken for sequencing was blood, either unsorted or a sorted T cell fraction (not recorded which). The receptors come from a male donor with ankylosing spondylitis or in good health (not recorded which).

This clonotype was recorded many times. V gene TRBV6-1 combines with J gene TRBJ1-5; D remains unclear. Trimming removed 2 bases at V and 2 bases at J, with 10 bases between. This CDR3 contains 15 residues. Germline values: CDR1 MNHNS, CDR2 SASEGT. For the CDR3, the DNA is TGTGCCAGCAGTGAAAGCGGCAGAGGCAATCAGCCCCAGCATTTT. Amino acid sequence: CASSESGRGNQPQHF.

The sample holds many counts of this clonotype. The chain employs TRBV7-2 and TRBJ2-7; 7 positions match TRBD1. CDR1 is SGHTA, CDR2 FQGNSA, per germline. The V gene end was trimmed by 5 bases and the J gene end by 0 bases; junction bases not matched to a gene: 7. The CDR3 spans 15 residues. CDR3 DNA sequence: TGTGCCAGCAGCATCGGACAGGCTAGCTCCTACGAGCAGTACTTC. Protein sequence: CASSIGQASSYEQYF. Full variable domain (missing parts from reference TRBV7-2 and TRBJ2-7): GAGVSQSPSNKVTEKGKDVELRCDPISGHTALYWYRQSLGQGLEFLIYFQGNSAPDKSGLPSDRFSAERTGGSVSTLTIQRTQQEDSAVYLCASSIGQASSYEQYFGPGTRLTVT.

This clonotype came up many times. V is TRBV20-1 and J is TRBJ2-2, with D possibly called TRBD1 or TRBD2 (6 bases each). Germline values: CDR1 DFQATT, CDR2 SNEGSKA (reference sequence). V was pared by 6 bases and J by 7 bases, with 21 bases between. This CDR3 comprises 15 residues. In DNA form, the CDR3 reads TGCAGTGCCGAAATATGGGGGGCAGGAAACGGGGAGCTGTTTTTT. Translated, it gives CSAEIWGAGNGELFF.

This clonotype was observed at least ten times. V and J are TRBV27 and TRBJ2-5, with D maybe TRBD1 (6 bases). CDR1 is MNHEY, CDR2 SMNVEV, per germline (reference sequence). This CDR3 has 14 residues. V was shortened by 2 bases and J by 4 bases, with 11 bases between the two germline ends. The CDR3 DNA reads TGTGCCAGCAGTTTAACAGGACAGTTAGAGACCCAGTACTTC. It translates to CASSLTGQLETQYF.

The chain is built from TRBV20-1 and TRBJ2-2; 8 bases fit TRBD1. Germline CDR1 DFQATT, CDR2 SNEGSKA (reference sequence). There are 16 residues in the CDR3. With V trimmed by 1 base and J by 7 bases, 11 bases remained unmatched. The CDR3 DNA reads TGCAGTGCTAGAGGGGCCGGCAGGGGGCGAAGCGGGGAGCTGTTTTTT. It translates to CSARGAGRGRSGELFF.

In its sample, this clonotype was seen many times. The chain links TRBV20-1 to TRBJ2-3; D may be TRBD1 or TRBD2 (5 bases each). Looked up from germline, CDR1 is DFQATT and CDR2 is SNEGSKA (reference sequence). The CDR3 is made up of 14 amino acids. V was clipped by 4 bases and J by 0 bases, with 11 bases between them. The CDR3 region has the DNA TGCAGTGCTAAGAGGGGCACTAGCACAGATACGCAGTATTTT. Translation gives CSAKRGTSTDTQYF.

V is TRBV15 and J is TRBJ2-7; D is unclear. Germline loops: CDR1 LNHNV, CDR2 YYDKDF (reference sequence). The CDR3 is 14 amino acids. The V gene lost 0 bases and the J gene lost 2 bases, with 8 bases spanning the gap. The CDR3: CATSREGRPYEQYF. CDR3 DNA sequence: TGTGCCACCAGCAGAGAGGGCAGACCCTACGAGCAGTACTTC.

This clonotype was picked up many times. This sequence joins TRBV4-1 and TRBJ1-5; the D gene is possibly TRBD1 (6 bases). Germline V CDR1 and CDR2: MGHRA, YSYEKL. Trimming removed 3 bases at V and 4 bases at J, with 13 bases between. The CDR3 has 15 residues. The CDR3 loop is CASSHPGTPNQPQHF. The CDR3 DNA follows: TGCGCCAGCAGCCACCCGGGGACACCTAATCAGCCCCAGCATTTT.

This clonotype was seen many times. CDR3 protein: CASRPSVGLAGENEQFF. CDR3 coding DNA: TGTGCCAGCAGACCCTCAGTGGGGCTAGCGGGGGAAAATGAGCAGTTCTTC. This chain joins TRBV12-3 or TRBV12-4 and TRBJ2-1; 10 positions match TRBD2. This CDR3 is 17 amino acids long. V dropped 6 bases and J dropped 7; count of bases not matched to a gene: 15.

This clonotype was seen repeatedly, ten times or more. The rearrangement uses TRBV7-2 and TRBJ2-2, with 8 bases that match TRBD1. CDR1 is SGHTA, CDR2 FQGNSA, per germline. The CDR3 has 16 amino acids. The V gene end was trimmed by 4 bases and the J gene end by 2 bases; junction bases not matched to a gene: 6. CDR3 nucleotide sequence: TGTGCCAGCAGCTCCTACAGGGGGGTTAACACCGGGGAGCTGTTTTTT. Translated, it gives CASSSYRGVNTGELFF.

The V call is TRBV5-1, the J call TRBJ2-2; 9 bases match TRBD1. The CDR3 contains 15 residues. Germline V gene data show CDR1 as SGHRS and CDR2 as YFSETQ. J was trimmed by 3 bases and V by 0 bases; bases with no gene match: 0. The CDR3 loop reads CASSLGDRDTGELFF. DNA of the CDR3: TGCGCCAGCAGCTTGGGGGACAGGGACACCGGGGAGCTGTTTTTT.

This clonotype was found many times. This chain links TRBV7-2 with TRBJ2-7, with D tentatively TRBD1 (5 bases). This CDR3 has 15 amino acids. The germline V gene encodes CDR1 SGHTA and CDR2 FQGNSA. Trimming shortened V by 5 bases and J by 0 bases, and 14 bases separated the two germline ends. The DNA of the CDR3 is TGTGCCAGCAGCAAAGGACACTTCGACTCCTACGAGCAGTACTTC. Amino acid sequence: CASSKGHFDSYEQYF.

This clonotype has a handful of counts. V usage is TRBV19 and J usage is TRBJ1-2, with 7 nucleotides matching TRBD1. The CDR3 is made up of 11 amino acids. The V gene's germline CDR1 is LNHDA and CDR2 SQIVND (reference sequence). The V and J ends lost 4 bases and 11 bases, in that order; junction bases with no gene match: 4. This chain's CDR3 is CASSTAGGYTF. CDR3 nucleotide sequence: TGTGCCAGTAGTACGGCAGGGGGTTACACCTTC.

The gene calls are TRBV11-3 and TRBJ2-7, with D perhaps matching TRBD2 (6 bases). CDR3 size: 14 residues. Trimming pared 0 bases from V and 6 bases from J, leaving 12 bases between. Germline CDR1 is SGHNT and CDR2 is YENEEA. For the CDR3, the DNA is TGTGCCAGCAGCTTAGAGGAGGGACGGGGCGAGCAGTACTTC. Translation: CASSLEEGRGEQYF.

CDR3: CASSQERLAGGHEQFF. CDR3 DNA: TGCGCCAGCAGCCAAGAACGACTAGCGGGAGGTCATGAGCAGTTCTTC. The chain has TRBV4-3 and TRBJ2-1, with 13 nucleotides matching TRBD2. CDR3 size: 16 residues. Trimming cost V 0 bases and J 8 bases; bases outside gene matches: 4. CDR1 is LGHNA, CDR2 YSLEER, per germline.

On this clonotype: A read error may explain this, as a much larger clone is one base away. The chain combines TRBV27 with TRBJ2-5, with TRBD2 as a possible D gene (5 bases). CDR1 is MNHEY, CDR2 SMNVEV, per germline (reference sequence). The CDR3 sequence is 14 residues long. In nucleotides, the CDR3 is TGTACCAGCAGTTTAAGGGAGTCCGGGGAGACCCAGTACTTC. Translated: CTSSLRESGETQYF.

This clonotype was seen repeatedly, ten times or more. The chain links TRBV7-9 to TRBJ2-1, with 11 bases fitting TRBD2. V lost 5 bases and J lost 1; bases outside the gene matches: 7. Germline V gene data show CDR1 as SEHNR and CDR2 as FQNEAQ (reference sequence). The CDR3 is 17 residues long. DNA for the CDR3: TGTGCCAGCAGCCCCGAGACTAGCGGGATTTCCTACAATGAGCAGTTCTTC. This gives the protein CASSPETSGISYNEQFF.

This clonotype was seen ten or more times. The rearrangement uses TRBV29-1 and TRBJ2-1; D is uncertain. V gave up 1 base and J gave up 3 bases, with 4 bases separating them. This CDR3 has 12 amino acids. Germline V lookup: CDR1 SQVTM, CDR2 ANQGSEA. The CDR3 spells CSVEGDYNEQFF. The DNA of the CDR3 is TGCAGCGTTGAAGGGGACTACAATGAGCAGTTCTTC.

This clonotype has just a few counts. The V and J genes are TRBV7-9 and TRBJ2-5; D may be TRBD2 (5 bases). Germline CDR1 is SEHNR and CDR2 is FQNEAQ (reference sequence). This CDR3 spans 14 amino acids. With 1 base removed from V and 4 bases from J, the gap between germline ends came to 10 bases. In DNA, the CDR3 is TGTGCCAGCAGCTTAGGCGCGGGTTCAGAGACCCAGTACTTC. Protein product: CASSLGAGSETQYF. The variable domain in full, with the rest retrieved from reference TRBV7-9 and TRBJ2-5, is DTGVSQNPRHKITKRGQNVTFRCDPISEHNRLYWYRQTLGQGPEFLTYFQNEAQLEKSRLLSDRFSAERPKGSFSTLEIQRTEQGDSAMYLCASSLGAGSETQYFGPGTRLLVL.

In the case of this clonotype: This could be a read error, since a much larger clone is one nucleotide away. The chain links TRBV7-9 to TRBJ2-2; either TRBD1 or TRBD2 may supply D (5 bases each). The CDR3 is made up of 16 amino acids. Trimming left V 6 bases short and J 0 bases short, with 14 bases between. The V gene's germline CDR1 is SEHNR and CDR2 FQNEAQ (reference sequence). The CDR3 nucleotides read TGTGCCAGCAGACCCGGGGACGCGCCGAACACCGGGGAGCTGTTTTTT. It is translated as CASRPGDAPNTGELFF.

The rearrangement uses TRBV6-2 or TRBV6-3 and TRBJ1-5; 9 bases are a match to TRBD1. Germline CDR1 is MNHEY and CDR2 is SVGEGT. The CDR3 covers 17 residues. The J segment lost 5 bases and the V segment lost 5 bases, leaving 13 bases of the junction unmatched. Here the CDR3 reads CASSPPPRTGVHQPQHF. The CDR3 DNA is TGTGCCAGCAGTCCCCCACCCAGGACAGGGGTCCATCAGCCCCAGCATTTT.